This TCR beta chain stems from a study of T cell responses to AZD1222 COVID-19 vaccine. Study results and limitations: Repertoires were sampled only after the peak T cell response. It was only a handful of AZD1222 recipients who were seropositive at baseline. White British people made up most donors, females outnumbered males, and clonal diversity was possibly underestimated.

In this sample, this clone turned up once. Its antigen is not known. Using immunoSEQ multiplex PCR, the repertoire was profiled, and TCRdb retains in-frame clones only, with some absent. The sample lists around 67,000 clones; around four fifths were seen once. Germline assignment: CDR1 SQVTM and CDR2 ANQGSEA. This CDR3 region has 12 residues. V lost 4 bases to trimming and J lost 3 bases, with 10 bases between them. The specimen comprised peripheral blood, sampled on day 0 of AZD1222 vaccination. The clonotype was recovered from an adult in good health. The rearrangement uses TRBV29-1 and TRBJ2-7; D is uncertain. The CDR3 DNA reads TGCAGCGTTGTGGGCACGAGCTACGAGCAGTACTTC. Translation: CSVVGTSYEQYF.